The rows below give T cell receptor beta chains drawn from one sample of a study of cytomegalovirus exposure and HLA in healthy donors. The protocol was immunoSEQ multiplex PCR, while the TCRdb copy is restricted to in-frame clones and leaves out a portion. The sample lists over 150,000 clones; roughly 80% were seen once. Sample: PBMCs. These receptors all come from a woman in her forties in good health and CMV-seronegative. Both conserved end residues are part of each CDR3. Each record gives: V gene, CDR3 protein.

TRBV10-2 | CASSESAGNTGELFF
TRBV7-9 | CASSNSVRTGPNTEAFF
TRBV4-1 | CASSQGLAEIYEQYF
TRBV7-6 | CASSPEGGWRGNTIYF
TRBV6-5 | CASSYSQGLGGYTF
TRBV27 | CASSLSSNEQFF
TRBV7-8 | CASSLSFNVGQGTSPTKAFF
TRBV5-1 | CASSLAQGSTDTQYF
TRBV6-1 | CASSENVGAIQETQYF
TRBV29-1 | CSVTTDLTDTQYF
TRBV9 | CASSVVQARGGYTF
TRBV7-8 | CASSAHPALTGQGNIQYF
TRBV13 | CASSLEGATYEQYF
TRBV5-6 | CASSLNWRGGAFF
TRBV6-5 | CASRMVSSGNTIYF
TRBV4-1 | CASSQWAGTGGKNIQYF
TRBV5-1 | CDRVAEKLFF
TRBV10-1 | CASSESGPGTEAFF
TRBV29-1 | CSVRTGDTEAFF
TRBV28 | CASSPLGTAIPTNEKLFF
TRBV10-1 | CATSGLAETGELFF
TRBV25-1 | CASSEFMGQGAYEQYF
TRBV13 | CASSLGTWTSGSVNEQFF
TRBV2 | CASSGQGVGYTF
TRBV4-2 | CASSQGEAGHLYNEQFF
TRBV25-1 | CASSERSYEQYF
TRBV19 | CASNKYERGNEKLFF
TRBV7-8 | CASLQGLMRGGNQPQHF
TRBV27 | CASSLSTGKGGYTF
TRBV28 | CASSLGGRPSYEQYF
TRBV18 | CASSPRGQGLREQYF
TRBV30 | CAWHRQGRAEKLFF
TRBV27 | CASKSAGGPDTQYF
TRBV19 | CASTIDRSNQPQHF
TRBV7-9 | CASSLVGQGRGEQYF
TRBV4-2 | CASSFTRSGYEQYF
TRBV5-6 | CASSLGHISGNTIYF
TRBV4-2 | CASSPEVLAGDEQYF
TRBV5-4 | CASSSGQGPYNEQFF
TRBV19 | CASTRQGVGTEAFF
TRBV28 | CASSSPPPPQHF
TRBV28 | CASSSRTATSGTQYF
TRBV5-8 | CASSSRQGPITEAFF
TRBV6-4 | CASSALPGVATYEQYF
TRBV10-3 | CAISDGVRTEAFF
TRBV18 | CASSPFDRLGEKLFF
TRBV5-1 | CASSFEQGGRAEAFF
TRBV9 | CASSVGVGLTNEKLFF
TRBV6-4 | CASSVGDRGGVNEQFF
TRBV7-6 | CASSFSGSRDTQYF
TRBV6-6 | CASSPDRRSYNEQFF
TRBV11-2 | CASSLQPGQGSWEQYF
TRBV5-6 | CASSLAMESSGNTIYF